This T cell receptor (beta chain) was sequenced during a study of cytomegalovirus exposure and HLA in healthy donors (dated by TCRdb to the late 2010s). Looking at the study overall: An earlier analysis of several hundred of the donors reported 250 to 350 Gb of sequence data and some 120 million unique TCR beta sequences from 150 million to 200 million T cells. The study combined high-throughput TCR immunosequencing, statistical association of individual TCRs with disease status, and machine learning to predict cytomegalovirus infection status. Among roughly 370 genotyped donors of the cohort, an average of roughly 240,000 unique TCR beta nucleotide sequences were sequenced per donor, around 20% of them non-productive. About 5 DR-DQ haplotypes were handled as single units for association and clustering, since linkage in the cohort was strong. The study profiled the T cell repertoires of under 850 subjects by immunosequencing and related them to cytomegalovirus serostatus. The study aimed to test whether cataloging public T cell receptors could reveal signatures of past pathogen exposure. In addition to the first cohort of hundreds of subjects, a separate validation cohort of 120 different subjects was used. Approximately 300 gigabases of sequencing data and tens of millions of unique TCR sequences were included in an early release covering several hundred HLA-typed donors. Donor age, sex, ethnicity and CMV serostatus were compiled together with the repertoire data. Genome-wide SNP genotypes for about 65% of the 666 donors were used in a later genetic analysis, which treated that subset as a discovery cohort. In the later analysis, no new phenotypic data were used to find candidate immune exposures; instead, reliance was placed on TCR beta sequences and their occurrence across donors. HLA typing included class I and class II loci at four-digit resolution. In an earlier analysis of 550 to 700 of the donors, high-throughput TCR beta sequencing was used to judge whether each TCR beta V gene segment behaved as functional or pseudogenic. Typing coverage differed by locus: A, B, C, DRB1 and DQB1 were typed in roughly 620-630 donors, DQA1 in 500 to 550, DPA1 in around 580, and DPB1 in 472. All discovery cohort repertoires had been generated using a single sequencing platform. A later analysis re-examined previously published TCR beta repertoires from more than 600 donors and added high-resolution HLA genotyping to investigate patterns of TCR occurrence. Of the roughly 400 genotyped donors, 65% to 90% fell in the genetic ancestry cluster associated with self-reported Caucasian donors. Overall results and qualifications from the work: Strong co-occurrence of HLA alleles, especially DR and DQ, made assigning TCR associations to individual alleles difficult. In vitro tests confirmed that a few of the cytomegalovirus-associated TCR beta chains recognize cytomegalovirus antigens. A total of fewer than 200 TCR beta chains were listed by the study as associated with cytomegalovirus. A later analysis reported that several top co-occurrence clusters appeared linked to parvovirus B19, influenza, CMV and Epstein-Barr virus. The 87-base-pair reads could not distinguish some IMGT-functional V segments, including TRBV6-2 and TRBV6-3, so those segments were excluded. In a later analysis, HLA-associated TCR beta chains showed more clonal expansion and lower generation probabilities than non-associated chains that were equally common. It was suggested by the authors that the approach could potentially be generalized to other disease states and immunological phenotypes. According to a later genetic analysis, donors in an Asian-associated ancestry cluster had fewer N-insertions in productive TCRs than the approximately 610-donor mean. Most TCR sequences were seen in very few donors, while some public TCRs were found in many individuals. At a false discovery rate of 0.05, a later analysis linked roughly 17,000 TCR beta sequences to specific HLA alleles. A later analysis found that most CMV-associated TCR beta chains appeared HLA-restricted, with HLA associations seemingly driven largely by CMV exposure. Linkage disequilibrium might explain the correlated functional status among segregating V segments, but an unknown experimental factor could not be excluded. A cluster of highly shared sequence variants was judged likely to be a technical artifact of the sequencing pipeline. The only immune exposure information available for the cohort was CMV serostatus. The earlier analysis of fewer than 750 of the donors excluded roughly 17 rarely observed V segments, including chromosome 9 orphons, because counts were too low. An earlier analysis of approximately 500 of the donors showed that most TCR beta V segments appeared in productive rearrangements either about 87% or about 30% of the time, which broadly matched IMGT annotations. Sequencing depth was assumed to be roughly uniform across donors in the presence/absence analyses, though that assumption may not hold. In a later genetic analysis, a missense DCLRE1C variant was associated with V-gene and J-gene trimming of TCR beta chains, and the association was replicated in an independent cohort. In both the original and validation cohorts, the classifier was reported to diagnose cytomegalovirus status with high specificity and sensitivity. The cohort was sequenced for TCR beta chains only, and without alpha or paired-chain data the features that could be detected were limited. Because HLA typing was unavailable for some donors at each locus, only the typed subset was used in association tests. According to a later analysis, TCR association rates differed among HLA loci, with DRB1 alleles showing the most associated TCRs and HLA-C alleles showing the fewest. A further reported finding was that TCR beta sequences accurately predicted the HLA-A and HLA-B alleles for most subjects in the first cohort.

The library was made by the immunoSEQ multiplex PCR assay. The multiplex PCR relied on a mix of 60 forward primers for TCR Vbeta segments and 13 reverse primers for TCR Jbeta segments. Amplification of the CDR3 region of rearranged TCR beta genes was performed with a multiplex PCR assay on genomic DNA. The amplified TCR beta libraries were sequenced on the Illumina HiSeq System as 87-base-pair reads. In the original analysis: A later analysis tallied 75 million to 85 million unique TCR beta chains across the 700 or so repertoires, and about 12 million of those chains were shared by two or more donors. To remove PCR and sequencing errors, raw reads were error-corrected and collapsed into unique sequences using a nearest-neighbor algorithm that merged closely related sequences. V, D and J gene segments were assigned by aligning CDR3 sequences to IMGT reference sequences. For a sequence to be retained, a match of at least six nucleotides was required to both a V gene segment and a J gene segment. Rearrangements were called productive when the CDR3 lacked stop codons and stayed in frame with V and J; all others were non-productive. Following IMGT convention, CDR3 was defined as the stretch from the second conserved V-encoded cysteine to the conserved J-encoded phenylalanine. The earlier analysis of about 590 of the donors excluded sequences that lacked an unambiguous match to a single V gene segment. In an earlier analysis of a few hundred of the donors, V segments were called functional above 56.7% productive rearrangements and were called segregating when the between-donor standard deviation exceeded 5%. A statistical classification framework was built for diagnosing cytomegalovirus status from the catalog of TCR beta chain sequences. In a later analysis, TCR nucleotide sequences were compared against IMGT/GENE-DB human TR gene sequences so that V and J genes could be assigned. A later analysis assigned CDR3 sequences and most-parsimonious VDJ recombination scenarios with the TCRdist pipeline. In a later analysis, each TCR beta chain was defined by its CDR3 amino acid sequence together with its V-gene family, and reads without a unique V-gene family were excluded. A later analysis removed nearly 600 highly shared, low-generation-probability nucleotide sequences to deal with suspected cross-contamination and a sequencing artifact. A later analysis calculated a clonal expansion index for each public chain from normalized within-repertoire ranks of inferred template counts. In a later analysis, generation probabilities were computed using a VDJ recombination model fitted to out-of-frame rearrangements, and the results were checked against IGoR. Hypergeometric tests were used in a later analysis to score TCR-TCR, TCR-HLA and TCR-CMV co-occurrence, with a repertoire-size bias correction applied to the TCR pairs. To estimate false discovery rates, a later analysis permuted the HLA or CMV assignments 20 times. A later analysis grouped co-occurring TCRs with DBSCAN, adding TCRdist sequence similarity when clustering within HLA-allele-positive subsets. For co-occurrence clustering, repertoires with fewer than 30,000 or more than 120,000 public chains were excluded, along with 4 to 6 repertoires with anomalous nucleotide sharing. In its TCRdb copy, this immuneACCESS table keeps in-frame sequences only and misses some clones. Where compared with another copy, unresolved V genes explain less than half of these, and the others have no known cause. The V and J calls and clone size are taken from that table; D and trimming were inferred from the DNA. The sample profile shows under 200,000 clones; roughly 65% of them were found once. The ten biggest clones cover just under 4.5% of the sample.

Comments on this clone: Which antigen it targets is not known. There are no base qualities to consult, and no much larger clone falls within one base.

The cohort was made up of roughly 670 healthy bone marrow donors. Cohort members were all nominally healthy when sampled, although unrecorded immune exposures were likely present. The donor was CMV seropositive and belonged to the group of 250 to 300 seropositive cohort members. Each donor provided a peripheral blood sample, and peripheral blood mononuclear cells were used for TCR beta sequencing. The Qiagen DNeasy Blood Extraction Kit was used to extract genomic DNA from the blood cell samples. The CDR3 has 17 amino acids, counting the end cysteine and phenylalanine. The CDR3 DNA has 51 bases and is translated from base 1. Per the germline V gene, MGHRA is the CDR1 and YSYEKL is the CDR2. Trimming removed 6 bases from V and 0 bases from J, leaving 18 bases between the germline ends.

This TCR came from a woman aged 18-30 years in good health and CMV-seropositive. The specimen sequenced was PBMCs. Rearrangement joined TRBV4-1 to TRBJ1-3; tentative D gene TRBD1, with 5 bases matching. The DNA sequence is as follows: TGCGCCAGCAGACCCACGACCGTGACAGTCTCTGGAAACACCATATATTTT. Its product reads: CASRPTTVTVSGNTIYF.